One sample yielded the 15 T cell receptor beta chains listed below, sequenced in a study of OX40 agonist ivuxolimab in advanced cancers. Only in-frame clones appear in the TCRdb table, and some are missing; sequencing was by immunoSEQ multiplex PCR. The data show about 84,000 clones, roughly 89% seen once. Sample: CD4+ or CD8+ T cells sorted from blood, taken in a trial of the OX40 agonist ivuxolimab. Every receptor here comes from an adult with an advanced solid tumor such as melanoma, head and neck, liver or kidney cancer.

Of note for this clone: The same CDR3 also results from other DNA sequences found in this sample. V is TRBV7-9 and J is TRBJ2-3; D call uncertain. Germline CDR1 SEHNR, CDR2 FQNEAQ (reference sequence). V lost 3 bases to trimming and J lost 6 bases, with 4 bases between them. The CDR3 covers 11 residues. In DNA, the CDR3 is TGTGCCAGCAGCTTTACGGATACGCAGTATTTT. Translating it yields CASSFTDTQYF.

CDR3 loop: CAWSQGSDTQYF. In nucleotides, the CDR3 is TGTGCCTGGAGCCAGGGTTCAGATACGCAGTATTTT. The rearrangement links TRBV30 to TRBJ2-3; a weak D match, TRBD1 (5 bases). The CDR3 has 12 amino acids. CDR1 and CDR2 from the germline V gene are GTSNPN and SVGIG (reference sequence). V was cut by 3 bases and J by 4 bases, with 8 bases left in between. The whole variable domain, remainder taken from reference TRBV30 and TRBJ2-3, is SQTIHQWPATLVQPVGSPLSLECTVEGTSNPNLYWYRQAAGRGLQLLFYSVGIGQISSEVPQNLSASRPQDRQFILSSKKLLLSDSGFYLCAWSQGSDTQYFGPGTRLTVL.

This sequence joins TRBV4-1 and TRBJ2-3, with unresolved D. Trimming took 4 bases from V and 7 from J, leaving 9 bases between them. CDR1 MGHRA and CDR2 YSYEKL come from the germline V gene. The CDR3 has 12 amino acids. This chain's CDR3 is CASSRLGYTQYF. CDR3 DNA: TGCGCCAGCAGCCGTCTCGGATATACGCAGTATTTT.

Concerning this clone itself: One end of the junction varies from germline; a read error may be responsible. This sample also contains other DNA sequences that code for the same CDR3. J is TRBJ2-1 and V is TRBV7-2; 7 positions agree with TRBD1. Germline V gene data show CDR1 as SGHTA and CDR2 as FQGNSA. This CDR3 is built from 12 residues. The CDR3 loop reads CASSSGGWEQFF. CDR3 DNA sequence: TGCGCCAGCAGCTCAGGGGGATGGGAGCAGTTCTTC. Full variable domain (outside the CDR3, taken from reference TRBV7-2 and TRBJ2-1): GAGVSQSPSNKVTEKGKDVELRCDPISGHTALYWYRQSLGQGLEFLIYFQGNSAPDKSGLPSDRFSAERTGGSVSTLTIQRTQQEDSAVYLCASSSGGWEQFFGPGTRLTVL.

The V gene is TRBV5-4, the J gene TRBJ2-1, with 12 bases identical to TRBD2. The length of the CDR3 is 15 residues. The ends lost 4 bases at V and 9 bases at J; junction bases unmatched: 8. CDR1 is SGHNT, CDR2 YYREEE, per germline (reference sequence). In DNA, the CDR3 is TGTGCCAGCAGCCAGACTAGCGGGAGCTATAGTGAGCAGTTCTTC. It encodes CASSQTSGSYSEQFF. The complete variable domain, with remaining parts taken from reference TRBV5-4 and TRBJ2-1, reads ETGVTQSPTHLIKTRGQQVTLRCSSQSGHNTVSWYQQALGQGPQFIFQYYREEENGRGNFPPRFSGLQFPNYSSELNVNALELDDSALYLCASSQTSGSYSEQFFGPGTRLTVL.

As DNA, the CDR3 is TGTGCCAGCAGCTTAGGGGGGGCCTCCTACAATGAGCAGTTCTTC. As protein: CASSLGGASYNEQFF. V is TRBV7-3 and J is TRBJ2-1; maybe TRBD2 (7 bases). Germline CDR1 SGHTA, CDR2 FQGTGA. V was cut by 2 bases and J by 0 bases, with 8 bases left in between. The CDR3 is 15 residues long.

The CDR3 reads CASSLVSYNEQFF. In DNA form, the CDR3 reads TGTGCCAGCAGCTTAGTGTCCTACAATGAGCAGTTCTTC. The chain joins TRBV7-2 to TRBJ2-1; D is undetermined. The CDR3 extends over 13 amino acids. V dropped 1 base and J dropped 1 base, with 2 bases sitting between them. Germline V gene sequence: CDR1 SGHTA, CDR2 FQGNSA.

The chain combines TRBV6-6 with TRBJ1-5, with unresolved D. Trimming cost V 5 bases and J 3 bases, with 5 bases left between them. The CDR3 totals 12 residues. CDR1 is MNHNY, CDR2 SVGAGI, per germline (reference sequence). The CDR3 DNA follows: TGTGCCAGCAGTACGAACAATCAGCCCCAGCATTTT. Translation gives CASSTNNQPQHF.

The chain joins TRBV7-3 to TRBJ1-1; D call uncertain. Germline V gives CDR1 SGHTA, CDR2 FQGTGA. Trimming took off 5 bases at V and 0 bases at J, with 13 bases between the two ends. The CDR3 has 15 residues. CDR3 sequence (DNA): TGTGCCAGCAGCCCATACCCAGGTTTGAACACTGAAGCTTTCTTT. Protein product: CASSPYPGLNTEAFF.

The V and J genes are TRBV28 and TRBJ2-7, with 9 nucleotides matching TRBD1. The V and J ends lost 6 bases and 3 bases, in that order; junction bases with no gene match: 6. CDR1 is MDHEN and CDR2 is SYDVKM in the germline V gene. This CDR3 region has 14 residues. CDR3 amino acids: CASSPTGGFYEQYF. CDR3 in DNA: TGTGCCAGCAGCCCGACAGGGGGGTTCTACGAGCAGTACTTC.

The chain recombines TRBV11-3 with TRBJ2-5; TRBD1 matches 9 bases. Germline assignment: CDR1 SGHNT and CDR2 YENEEA. The CDR3 covers 14 residues. The J segment lost 5 bases and the V segment lost 3 bases, leaving 4 bases of the junction unmatched. The CDR3 coding sequence is TGTGCCAGCAGCTTGACAGGGGGTGCGGAGACCCAGTACTTC. Translation gives CASSLTGGAETQYF. The variable domain in full, completed from reference TRBV11-3 and TRBJ2-5, reads EAGVVQSPRYKIIEKKQPVAFWCNPISGHNTLYWYLQNLGQGPELLIRYENEEAVDDSQLPKDRFSAERLKGVDSTLKIQPAELGDSAVYLCASSLTGGAETQYFGPGTRLLVL.

V and J are TRBV5-4 and TRBJ2-7, with D possibly matching TRBD1 (5 bases). Germline V gene sequence: CDR1 SGHNT, CDR2 YYREEE (reference sequence). V was trimmed by 3 bases and J by 2 bases, leaving 12 bases between them. The CDR3 covers 14 residues. The CDR3 reads CASSSGRAPYEQYV. The CDR3 region has the DNA TGTGCCAGCAGCTCTGGCAGGGCACCCTACGAGCAGTACGTC.

The chain is built from TRBV5-1 and TRBJ2-2; D gene ambiguous. Trimming shortened V by 2 bases and J by 6 bases, and 5 bases separated the two germline ends. The CDR3 runs 12 residues. Germline CDR1 SGHRS, CDR2 YFSETQ. CDR3 residues: CASSLNAGELFF. CDR3 sequence (DNA): TGCGCCAGCAGCTTAAACGCCGGGGAGCTGTTTTTT.

V usage is TRBV7-8 and J usage is TRBJ1-2; possible D gene TRBD1, 5 bases. The CDR3 is made up of 14 amino acids. Trimming stripped 0 bases from V and 7 bases from J, with 12 bases between. Looked up from germline, CDR1 is SGHVS and CDR2 is FQNEAQ. CDR3 coding DNA: TGTGCCAGCAGCTTAGCGAATCGAGGGGTTGGCTACACCTTC. This encodes CASSLANRGVGYTF. The variable domain in full, completed from reference TRBV7-8 and TRBJ1-2, reads GAGVSQSPRYKVAKRGQDVALRCDPISGHVSLFWYQQALGQGPEFLTYFQNEAQLDKSGLPSDRFFAERPEGSVSTLKIQRTQQEDSAVYLCASSLANRGVGYTFGSGTRLTVV.

V usage is TRBV5-8 and J usage is TRBJ2-7, with TRBD1 matching over 11 bases. Trimming cost V 0 bases and J 6 bases; bases outside gene matches: 8. CDR3 length: 16 amino acids. The V gene's germline CDR1 is SGHTS and CDR2 YDEGEE. The DNA of the CDR3 is TGTGCCAGCAGCTTGGCGGGACAGGGGGGAAGGAGCGAGCAGTACTTC. Translation gives CASSLAGQGGRSEQYF.